This T cell receptor (beta chain) is from a study of blood T cells in healthy people across ages. Combining a sample-barcoded 5' primer with a J-beta primer mix, a second PCR ran for about 7 to 11 cycles. Every cDNA molecule carried a tag from a template-switch adaptor bearing 12 random nucleotides. Using its own MiXCR run on the 5' RACE reads, TCRdb lists one record per CDR3 protein. The sample has fewer than 2,000,000 distinct CDR3 sequences; around 40% are singletons. Germline V gene data show CDR1 as SEHNR and CDR2 as FQNEAQ (reference sequence). The CDR3 covers 14 residues. Deletions cut 6 bases from V and 6 bases from J, with 15 bases between. This clonotype was counted a few times.

The sequencing sample was made of blood. The TCR originated in a human donor in good health. The V gene is TRBV7-9, the J gene TRBJ2-1; D assignment may be TRBD1 or TRBD2 (5 bases each). CDR3 sequence: CASRPGTALNEQFF. The CDR3 region has the DNA TGTGCCAGCAGACCTGGGACGGCTCTCAATGAGCAGTTCTTC.